The 18 T cell receptor beta chains presented below share a single source sample, sequenced in a study of yellow fever vaccine responses in identical twins. TCRdb recomputed calls from the RT-PCR reads with MiXCR, one row per CDR3 protein. This sample has approximately 1,200 distinct CDR3 sequences, with roughly 80% found just once. The source material was T cells from blood (PBMCs), unsorted or a sorted subset (not recorded which), sampled before or after yellow fever vaccination (not recorded which). These receptors were collected from a female donor who received the yellow fever vaccine.

This chain joins TRBV11-1 and TRBJ2-1; 13 nucleotides line up with TRBD2. The germline CDR1 and CDR2 sequences are SGHAT and FQDESV (reference sequence). The CDR3 totals 16 residues. V trimming: 5 bases; J trimming: 4 bases; junction bases outside the gene matches: 5. The CDR3 protein is CASSTRTSGGYNEQFF. The CDR3 DNA reads as TGTGCCAGCAGCACCCGGACTAGCGGGGGTTACAATGAGCAGTTCTTC. The full variable domain, with the rest looked up from reference TRBV11-1 and TRBJ2-1, is EAEVAQSPRYKITEKSQAVAFWCDPISGHATLYWYRQILGQGPELLVQFQDESVVDDSQLPKDRFSAERLKGVDSTLKIQPAELGDSAMYLCASSTRTSGGYNEQFFGPGTRLTVL.

This chain joins TRBV7-8 and TRBJ2-7; D remains unclear. The germline V and J ends were trimmed by 1 base and 4 bases, with 8 bases remaining between them. CDR3 length: 13 residues. The germline V gene has CDR1 SGHVS and CDR2 FQNEAQ. In DNA form, the CDR3 reads TGTGCCAGCAGCTTAGTGGGCTGGTACGAGCAGTACTTC. Its translation: CASSLVGWYEQYF.

The chain employs TRBV12-3 or TRBV12-4 and TRBJ2-1; 7 bases align to TRBD1. V trimming: 7 bases; J trimming: 1 base; junction bases outside the gene matches: 4. The CDR3 has 14 amino acids. CDR3 residues: CASNLQGSYNEQFF. As DNA, the CDR3 is TGTGCCAGCAACCTACAGGGGTCCTACAATGAGCAGTTCTTC.

J is TRBJ2-7 and V is TRBV29-1; D is undetermined. The V and J ends lost 4 bases and 2 bases respectively, with 9 bases between them. The CDR3 is 12 residues long. Germline V gives CDR1 SQVTM, CDR2 ANQGSEA. The CDR3 is CSVVGRAYEQYF. DNA for the CDR3: TGCAGCGTTGTGGGCAGAGCCTACGAGCAGTACTTC.

The chain carries TRBV10-3 and TRBJ1-1; D ambiguous. V gave up 2 bases and J gave up 9 bases, with 10 bases separating them. Germline values: CDR1 ENHRY, CDR2 SYGVKD. The CDR3 contains 12 residues. The CDR3 DNA reads TGTGCCATCAGTGAGGACGAGTTGAAAGCTTTCTTT. Translated: CAISEDELKAFF.

The J gene is TRBJ2-3, the V gene TRBV7-6; tentatively, D is TRBD1 (5 bases). Germline V lookup: CDR1 SGHVS, CDR2 FNYEAQ. V was shortened by 1 base and J by 4 bases, with 9 bases between the two germline ends. This CDR3 region has 14 residues. CDR3 in amino acids: CASSLVPRADTQYF. For the CDR3, the DNA is TGTGCCAGCAGCTTAGTACCCAGGGCAGATACGCAGTATTTT.

The chain employs TRBV5-6 and TRBJ2-7; D call uncertain. Germline-derived CDR1 and CDR2 are SGHDT and YYEEEE. The CDR3 contains 12 residues. Between the trimmed V and J ends, which lost 4 bases and 2 bases, there was a span of 7 bases. As DNA, the CDR3 is TGTGCCAGCAGCAGCGACGCCTACGAGCAGTACTTC. Translating gives CASSSDAYEQYF.

The CDR3 DNA follows: TGTGCCAGCAGCCTAGCCAGCAATCAGCCCCAGCATTTT. Translation: CASSLASNQPQHF. This rearrangement joins TRBV5-6 to TRBJ1-5; D gene unclear. V was shortened by 4 bases and J by 1 base, with 6 bases between the two germline ends. CDR1 and CDR2 (germline): SGHDT, YYEEEE. This CDR3 has 13 residues.

This clonotype was counted a few times. The V gene is TRBV19, the J gene TRBJ2-5, with 8 nucleotides matching TRBD2. Germline trimming cut 4 bases from V and 0 bases from J; bases unmatched to any gene: 1. CDR3 length equals 14 residues. Germline loops: CDR1 LNHDA, CDR2 SQIVND (reference sequence). CDR3 nucleotides: TGTGCCAGTAGTAGCGGGGGGTACCAAGAGACCCAGTACTTC. Amino acid sequence: CASSSGGYQETQYF.

The chain joins TRBV2 to TRBJ1-1; no definite D call. The CDR3 is 13 amino acids. Trimming took 2 bases from V and 3 from J, leaving 7 bases between them. Germline CDR1 is SNHLY and CDR2 is FYNNEI. The DNA for the CDR3 is TGTGCCAGCAGTGAACGACAAGACACTGAAGCTTTCTTT. As protein: CASSERQDTEAFF.

The chain carries TRBV11-1 and TRBJ2-7, with D unclear. Germline CDR1 reads SGHAT; CDR2 reads FQDESV (reference sequence). The CDR3 runs to 13 residues. V was cut by 3 bases and J by 0 bases, with 6 bases left in between. CDR3 nucleotide sequence: TGTGCCAGCAGCTTTCCCGGCTCCTACGAGCAGTACTTC. Translating it yields CASSFPGSYEQYF.

The J gene is TRBJ2-1, the V gene TRBV28; D not certain. The V gene's germline CDR1 is MDHEN and CDR2 SYDVKM. V was cut by 7 bases and J by 5 bases, with 6 bases left in between. The CDR3 is 11 residues long. The CDR3 spells CASNRNNEQFF. The CDR3 DNA reads TGTGCCAGCAACAGAAACAATGAGCAGTTCTTC. The full variable domain, completed using reference TRBV28 and TRBJ2-1, is DVKVTQSSRYLVKRTGEKVFLECVQDMDHENMFWYRQDPGLGLRLIYFSYDVKMKEKGDIPEGYSVSREKKERFSLILESASTNQTSMYLCASNRNNEQFFGPGTRLTVL.

This clonotype appeared once. This chain links TRBV11-3 with TRBJ2-7; D is unresolved. CDR1 is SGHNT and CDR2 is YENEEA in the germline V gene. CDR3 length equals 13 residues. Trimming took off 2 bases at V and 0 bases at J, with 5 bases between the two ends. CDR3 DNA: TGTGCCAGCAGCTTATCCCGCTCCTACGAGCAGTACGTC. Translated: CASSLSRSYEQYV.

This chain uses TRBV5-1 with TRBJ2-7; weak D call: TRBD1 (5 bases). The germline CDR1 and CDR2 sequences are SGHRS and YFSETQ. Trimming removed 0 bases at V and 2 bases at J, with 12 bases between. The CDR3 has 15 amino acids. CDR3 sequence (DNA): TGCGCCAGCAGCTTGGTGTGGGGCCCTACCTACGAGCAGTACTTC. This translates into CASSLVWGPTYEQYF.

The chain links TRBV27 to TRBJ2-7, with TRBD1 matching 7 bases. This CDR3 spans 15 amino acids. Germline CDR1 is MNHEY and CDR2 is SMNVEV (reference sequence). V shed 4 bases and J 3 bases; nucleotides not matched to a gene: 9. DNA for the CDR3: TGTGCCAGCAGTTCTCCGCGGACAGGAGACTACGAGCAGTACTTC. This translates into CASSSPRTGDYEQYF.

The rearrangement joins TRBV10-1 to TRBJ1-1, with 8 positions matching TRBD1. The CDR3 runs to 16 residues. J gave up 2 bases and V 7 bases, and 12 bases lay outside the gene matches. The germline CDR1 and CDR2 sequences are WNHNN and SYGVQD (reference sequence). CDR3: CASIKTGARINTEAFF. For the CDR3, the DNA is TGCGCCAGCATAAAGACAGGGGCGCGGATAAACACTGAAGCTTTCTTT.

The V and J genes are TRBV7-9 and TRBJ2-1; D not resolved. Deletions cut 4 bases from V and 8 bases from J, with 9 bases between. This CDR3 has 12 amino acids. Germline-derived CDR1 and CDR2 are SEHNR and FQNEAQ (reference sequence). CDR3 DNA sequence: TGTGCCAGCAGCTCGCCCGAATATGAGCAGTTCTTC. Its translation is CASSSPEYEQFF.

The chain links TRBV4-1 to TRBJ1-2; no reliable D call. Trimming took 0 bases from V and 3 from J, leaving 11 bases between them. This CDR3 has 15 residues. Per the germline V gene, CDR1 is MGHRA and CDR2 is YSYEKL. The CDR3 loop is CASSQDEGFHYGYTF. CDR3 bases: TGCGCCAGCAGCCAAGATGAAGGGTTTCACTATGGCTACACCTTC.